This T cell receptor beta chain was documented in a study of cytomegalovirus exposure and HLA in healthy donors. Study-level information: Approximately 190 million T cells yielded 117 million unique TCR beta sequences in earlier analysis. There were approximately 85 million unique TCRs (from HLA-typed donors) in an early data release. Study-level findings and limits: Later analysis indicated greater clonal expansion among HLA-associated TCR beta chains than among equally common other chains. Altogether, 150 or so TCR beta chains were recorded as cytomegalovirus-associated.

CDR3 length: 13 residues. From germline, CDR1 is SQVTM and CDR2 ANQGSEA. V gave up 4 bases and J gave up 1 base, with 10 bases separating them. Notes on this clone: As yet, its antigen is unknown.

This PCR relied on a set of 60 Vbeta primers and 13 Jbeta primers. The protocol was immunoSEQ multiplex PCR, while the TCRdb copy is restricted to in-frame clones and leaves out a portion. The repertoire consists of roughly 250,000 clones, with about 80% occurring once and the leading ten covering 0.3%. The V and J genes are TRBV29-1 and TRBJ1-1; TRBD1 might be the D (5 bases). The sample was PBMCs. The TCR originated in a girl aged 2-10 years in good health and CMV-seronegative. CDR3 region: CSVVRQQNTEAFF. The DNA for the CDR3 is TGCAGCGTTGTGAGACAGCAGAACACTGAAGCTTTCTTT.